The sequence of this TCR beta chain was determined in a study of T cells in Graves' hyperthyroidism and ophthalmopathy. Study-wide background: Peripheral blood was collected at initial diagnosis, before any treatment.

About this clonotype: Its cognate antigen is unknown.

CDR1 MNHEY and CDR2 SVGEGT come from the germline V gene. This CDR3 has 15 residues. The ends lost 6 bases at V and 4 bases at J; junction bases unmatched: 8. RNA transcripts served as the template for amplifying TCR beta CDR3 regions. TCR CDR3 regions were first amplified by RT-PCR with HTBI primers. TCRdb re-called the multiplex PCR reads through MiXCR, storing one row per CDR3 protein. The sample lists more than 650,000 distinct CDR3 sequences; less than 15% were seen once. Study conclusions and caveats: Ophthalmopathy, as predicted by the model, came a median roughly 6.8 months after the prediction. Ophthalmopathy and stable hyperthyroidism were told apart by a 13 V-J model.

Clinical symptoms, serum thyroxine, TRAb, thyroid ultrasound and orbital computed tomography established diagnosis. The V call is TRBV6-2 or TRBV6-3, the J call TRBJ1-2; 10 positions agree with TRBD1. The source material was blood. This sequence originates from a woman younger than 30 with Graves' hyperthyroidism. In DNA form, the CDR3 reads TGTGCCAGCAGAAACCCGGGACAGGGGTTCTATGGCTACACCTTC. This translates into CASRNPGQGFYGYTF.